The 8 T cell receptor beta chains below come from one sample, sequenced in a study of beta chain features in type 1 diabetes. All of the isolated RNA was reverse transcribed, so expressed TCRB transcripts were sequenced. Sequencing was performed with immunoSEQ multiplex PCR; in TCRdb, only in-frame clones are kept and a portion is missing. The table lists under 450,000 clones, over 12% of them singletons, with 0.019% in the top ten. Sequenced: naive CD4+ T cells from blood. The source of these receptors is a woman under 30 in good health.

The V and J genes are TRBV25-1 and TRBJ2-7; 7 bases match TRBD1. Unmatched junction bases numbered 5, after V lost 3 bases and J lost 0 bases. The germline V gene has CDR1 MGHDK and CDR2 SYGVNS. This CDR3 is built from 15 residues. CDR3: CASSDHRGPSYEQYF. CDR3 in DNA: TGTGCCAGCAGTGACCACAGGGGCCCCTCCTACGAGCAGTACTTC.

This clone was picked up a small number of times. This CDR3 reads CASTPRVTSGRIEQFF. CDR3 sequence (DNA): TGTGCCAGCACCCCACGGGTGACTAGCGGGAGGATTGAGCAGTTCTTC. The rearrangement joins TRBV27 to TRBJ2-1, with 13 bases identical to TRBD2. The V gene's germline CDR1 is MNHEY and CDR2 SMNVEV (reference sequence). Trimming took 7 bases from V and 9 from J; bases not matched to a gene: 12. This CDR3 spans 16 amino acids.

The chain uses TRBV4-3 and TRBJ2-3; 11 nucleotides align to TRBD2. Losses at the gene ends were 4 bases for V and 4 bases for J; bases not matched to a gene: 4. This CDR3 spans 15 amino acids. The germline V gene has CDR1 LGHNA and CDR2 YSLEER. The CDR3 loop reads CASSPSGRSPDTQYF. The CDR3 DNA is TGCGCCAGCAGCCCTAGCGGGAGGTCGCCAGATACGCAGTATTTT.

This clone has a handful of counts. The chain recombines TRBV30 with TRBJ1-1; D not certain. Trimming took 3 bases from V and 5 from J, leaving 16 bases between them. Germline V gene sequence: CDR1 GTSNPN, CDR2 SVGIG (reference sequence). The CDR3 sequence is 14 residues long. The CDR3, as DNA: TGTGCCTGGAGGCTGCCGGGATTTGGGACTGAAGCTTTCTTT. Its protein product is CAWRLPGFGTEAFF.

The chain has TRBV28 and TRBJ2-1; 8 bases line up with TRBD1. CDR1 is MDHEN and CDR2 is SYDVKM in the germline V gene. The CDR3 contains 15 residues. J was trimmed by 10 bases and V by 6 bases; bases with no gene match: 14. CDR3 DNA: TGTGCCAGCAGCAGAGCCGGGACAGGTAGTATAGAGCAGTTCTTC. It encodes CASSRAGTGSIEQFF.

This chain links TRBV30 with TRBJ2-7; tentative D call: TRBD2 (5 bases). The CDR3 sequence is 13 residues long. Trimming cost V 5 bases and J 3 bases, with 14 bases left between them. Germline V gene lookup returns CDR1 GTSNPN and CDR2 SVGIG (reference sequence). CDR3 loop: CAWGSGISYEQYF. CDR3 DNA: TGTGCCTGGGGCTCCGGGATTAGCTACGAGCAGTACTTC.

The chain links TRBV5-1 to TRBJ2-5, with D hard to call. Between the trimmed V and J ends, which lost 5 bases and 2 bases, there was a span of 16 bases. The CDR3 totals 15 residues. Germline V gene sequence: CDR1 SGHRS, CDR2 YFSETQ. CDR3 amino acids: CASSPSLPVQETQYF. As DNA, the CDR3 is TGCGCCAGCAGTCCTTCTCTTCCGGTTCAAGAGACCCAGTACTTC. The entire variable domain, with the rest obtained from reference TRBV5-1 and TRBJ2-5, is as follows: KAGVTQTPRYLIKTRGQQVTLSCSPISGHRSVSWYQQTPGQGLQFLFEYFSETQRNKGNFPGRFSGRQFSNSRSEMNVSTLELGDSALYLCASSPSLPVQETQYFGPGTRLLVL.

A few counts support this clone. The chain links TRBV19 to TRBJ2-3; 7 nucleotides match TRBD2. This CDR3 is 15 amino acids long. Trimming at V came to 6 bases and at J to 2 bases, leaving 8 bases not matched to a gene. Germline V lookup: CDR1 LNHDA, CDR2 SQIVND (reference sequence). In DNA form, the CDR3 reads TGTGCCAGTAGCAATTCGGGAGGACTCACAGATACGCAGTATTTT. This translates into CASSNSGGLTDTQYF. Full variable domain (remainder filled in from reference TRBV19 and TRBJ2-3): DGGITQSPKYLFRKEGQNVTLSCEQNLNHDAMYWYRQDPGQGLRLIYYSQIVNDFQKGDIAEGYSVSREKKESFPLTVTSAQKNPTAFYLCASSNSGGLTDTQYFGPGTRLTVL.